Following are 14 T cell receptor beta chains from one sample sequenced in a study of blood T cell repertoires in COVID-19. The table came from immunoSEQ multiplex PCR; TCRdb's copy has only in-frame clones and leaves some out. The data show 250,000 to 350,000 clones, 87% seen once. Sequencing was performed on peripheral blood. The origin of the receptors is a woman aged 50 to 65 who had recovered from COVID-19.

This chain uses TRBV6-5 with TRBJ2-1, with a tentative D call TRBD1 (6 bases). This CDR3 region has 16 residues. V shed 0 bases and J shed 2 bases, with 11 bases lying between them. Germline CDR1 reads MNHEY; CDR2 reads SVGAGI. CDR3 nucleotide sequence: TGTGCCAGCAGTTACTCGGGACACGGAACCTACAATGAGCAGTTCTTC. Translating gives CASSYSGHGTYNEQFF.

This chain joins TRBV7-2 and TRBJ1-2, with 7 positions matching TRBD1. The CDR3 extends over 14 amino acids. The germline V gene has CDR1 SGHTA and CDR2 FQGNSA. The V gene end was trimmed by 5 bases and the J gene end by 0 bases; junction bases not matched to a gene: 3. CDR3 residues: CASSAGTANYGYTF. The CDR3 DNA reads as TGTGCCAGCAGCGCCGGGACAGCTAACTATGGCTACACCTTC.

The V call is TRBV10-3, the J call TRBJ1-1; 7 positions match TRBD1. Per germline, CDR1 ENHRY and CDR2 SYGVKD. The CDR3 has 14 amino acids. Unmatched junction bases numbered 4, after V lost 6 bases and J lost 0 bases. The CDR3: CAIRGTVLNTEAFF. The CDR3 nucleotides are TGTGCCATCAGGGGGACAGTATTGAACACTGAAGCTTTCTTT.

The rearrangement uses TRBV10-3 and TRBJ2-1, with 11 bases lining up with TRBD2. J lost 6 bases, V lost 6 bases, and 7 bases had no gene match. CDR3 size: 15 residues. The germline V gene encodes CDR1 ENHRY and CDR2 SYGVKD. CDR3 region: CAIRELAGVTNEQFF. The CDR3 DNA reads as TGTGCCATCAGAGAACTAGCGGGAGTTACCAATGAGCAGTTCTTC.

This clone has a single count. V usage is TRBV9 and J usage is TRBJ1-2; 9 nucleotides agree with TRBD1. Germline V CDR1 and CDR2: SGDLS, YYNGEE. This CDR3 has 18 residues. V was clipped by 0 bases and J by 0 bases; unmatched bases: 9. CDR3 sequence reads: CASSVARDRVNSNYGYTF. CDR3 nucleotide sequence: TGTGCCAGCAGCGTAGCTAGGGACAGGGTAAATTCTAACTATGGCTACACCTTC.

In nucleotides, the CDR3 is TGTGCCAGCAGCTTAGGACAGGGGCTATGGGAGCAGTACTTC. Amino acids: CASSLGQGLWEQYF. The chain recombines TRBV7-2 with TRBJ2-7, with 8 bases that match TRBD1. The CDR3 is 14 amino acids. CDR1 is SGHTA, CDR2 FQGNSA, per germline. Trimming took 1 base from V and 7 from J; bases not matched to a gene: 6.

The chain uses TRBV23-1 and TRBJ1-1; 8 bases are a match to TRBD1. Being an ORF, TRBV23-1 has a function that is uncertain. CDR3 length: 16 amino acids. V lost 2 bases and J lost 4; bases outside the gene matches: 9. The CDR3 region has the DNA TGCGCCAGCAGTCAAAGGACAGGGCCGGGGGGCACTGAAGCTTTCTTT. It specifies CASSQRTGPGGTEAFF.

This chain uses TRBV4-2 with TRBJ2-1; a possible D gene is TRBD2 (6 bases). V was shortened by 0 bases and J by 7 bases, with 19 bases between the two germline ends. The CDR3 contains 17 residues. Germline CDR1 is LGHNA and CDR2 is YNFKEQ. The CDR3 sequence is CASSQDKVLLAQNEQFF. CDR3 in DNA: TGTGCCAGCAGCCAAGATAAGGTTCTACTAGCTCAGAATGAGCAGTTCTTC.

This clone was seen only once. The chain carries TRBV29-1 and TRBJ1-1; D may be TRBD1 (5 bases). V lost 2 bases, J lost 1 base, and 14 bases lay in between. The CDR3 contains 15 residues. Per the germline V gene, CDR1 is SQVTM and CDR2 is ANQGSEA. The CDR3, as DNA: TGCAGCGTTGAACGGGCTAGGAGGGGGAACACTGAAGCTTTCTTT. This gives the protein CSVERARRGNTEAFF.

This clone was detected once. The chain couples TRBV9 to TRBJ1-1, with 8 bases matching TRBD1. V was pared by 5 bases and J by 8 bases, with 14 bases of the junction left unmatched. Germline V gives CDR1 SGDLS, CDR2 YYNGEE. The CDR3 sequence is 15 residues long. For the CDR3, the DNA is TGTGCCAGCAGACCGGTGGCAGGGGGCTTATGGGAAGCTTTCTTT. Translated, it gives CASRPVAGGLWEAFF.

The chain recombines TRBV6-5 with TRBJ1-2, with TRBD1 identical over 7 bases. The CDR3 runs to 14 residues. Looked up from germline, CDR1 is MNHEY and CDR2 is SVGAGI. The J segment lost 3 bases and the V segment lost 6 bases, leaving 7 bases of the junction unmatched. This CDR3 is CASSITGVDYGYTF. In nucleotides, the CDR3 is TGTGCCAGCAGCATAACAGGGGTCGACTATGGCTACACCTTC.

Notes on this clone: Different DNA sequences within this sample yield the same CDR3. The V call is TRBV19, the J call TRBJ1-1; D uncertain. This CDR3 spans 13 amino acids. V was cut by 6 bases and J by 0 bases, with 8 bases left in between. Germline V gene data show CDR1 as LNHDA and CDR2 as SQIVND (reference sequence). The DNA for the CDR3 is TGTGCCAGTAGCATATCCGTGAACACTGAAGCTTTCTTT. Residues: CASSISVNTEAFF.

DNA of the CDR3: TGTGCCAGCAGCTTAGGGCTAGCGGGGGCCGGGGAGCTGTTTTTT. Translation: CASSLGLAGAGELFF. The chain links TRBV11-2 to TRBJ2-2; 10 positions match TRBD2. Germline V lookup: CDR1 SGHAT, CDR2 FQNNGV. The CDR3 extends over 15 amino acids. V was pared by 1 base and J by 6 bases, with 2 bases of the junction left unmatched.

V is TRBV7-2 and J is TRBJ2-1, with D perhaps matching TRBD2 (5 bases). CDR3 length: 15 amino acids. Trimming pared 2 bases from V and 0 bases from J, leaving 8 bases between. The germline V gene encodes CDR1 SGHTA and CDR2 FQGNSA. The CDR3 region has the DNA TGTGCCAGCAGCTTATATCGGGGCTCCTACAATGAGCAGTTCTTC. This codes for CASSLYRGSYNEQFF.